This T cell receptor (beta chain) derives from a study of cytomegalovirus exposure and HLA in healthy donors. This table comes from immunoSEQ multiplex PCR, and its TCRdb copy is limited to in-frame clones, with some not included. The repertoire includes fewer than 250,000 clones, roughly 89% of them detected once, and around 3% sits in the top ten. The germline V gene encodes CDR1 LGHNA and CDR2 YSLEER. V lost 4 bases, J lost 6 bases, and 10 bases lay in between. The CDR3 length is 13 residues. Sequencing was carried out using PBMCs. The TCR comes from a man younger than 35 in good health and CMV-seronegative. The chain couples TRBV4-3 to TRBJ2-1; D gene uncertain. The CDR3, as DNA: TGCGCCAGCAGCCCTCCTACCGGCAATGAGCAGTTCTTC. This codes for CASSPPTGNEQFF.